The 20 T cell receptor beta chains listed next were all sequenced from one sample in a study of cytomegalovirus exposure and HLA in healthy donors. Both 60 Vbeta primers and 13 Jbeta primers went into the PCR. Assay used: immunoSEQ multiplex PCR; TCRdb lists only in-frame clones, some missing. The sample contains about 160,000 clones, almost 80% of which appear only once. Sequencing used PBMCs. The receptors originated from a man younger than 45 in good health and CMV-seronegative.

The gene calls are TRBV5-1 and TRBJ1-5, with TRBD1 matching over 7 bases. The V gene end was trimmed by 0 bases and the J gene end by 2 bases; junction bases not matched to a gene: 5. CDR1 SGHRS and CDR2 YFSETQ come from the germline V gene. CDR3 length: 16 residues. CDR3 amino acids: CASSLGAGGGNQPQHF. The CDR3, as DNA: TGCGCCAGCAGCTTGGGTGCAGGGGGTGGCAATCAGCCCCAGCATTTT.

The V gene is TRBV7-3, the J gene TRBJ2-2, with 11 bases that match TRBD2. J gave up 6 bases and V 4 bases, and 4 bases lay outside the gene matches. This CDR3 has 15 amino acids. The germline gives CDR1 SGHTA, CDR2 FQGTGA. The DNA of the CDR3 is TGTGCCAGCAGCTCAGGGACTAGCGGAGCCGGGGAGCTGTTTTTT. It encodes CASSSGTSGAGELFF.

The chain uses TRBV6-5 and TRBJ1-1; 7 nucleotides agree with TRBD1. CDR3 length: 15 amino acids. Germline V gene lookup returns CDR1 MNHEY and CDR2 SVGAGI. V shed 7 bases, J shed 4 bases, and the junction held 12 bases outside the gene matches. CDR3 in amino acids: CASISPSRGSTEAFF. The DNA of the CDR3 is TGTGCCAGCATTTCCCCATCCAGGGGGAGCACTGAAGCTTTCTTT.

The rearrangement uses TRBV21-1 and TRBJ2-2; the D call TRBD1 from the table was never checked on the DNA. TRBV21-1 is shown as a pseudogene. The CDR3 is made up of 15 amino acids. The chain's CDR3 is CASPPGTGETGELFF. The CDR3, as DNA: TGTGCCAGCCCGCCAGGGACAGGGGAGACCGGGGAGCTGTTTTTT.

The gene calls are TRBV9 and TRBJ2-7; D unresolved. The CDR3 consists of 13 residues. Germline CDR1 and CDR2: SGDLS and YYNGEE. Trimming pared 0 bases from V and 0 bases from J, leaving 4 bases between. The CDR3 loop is CASSVESSYEQYF. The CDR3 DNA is TGTGCCAGCAGCGTAGAGAGCTCCTACGAGCAGTACTTC.

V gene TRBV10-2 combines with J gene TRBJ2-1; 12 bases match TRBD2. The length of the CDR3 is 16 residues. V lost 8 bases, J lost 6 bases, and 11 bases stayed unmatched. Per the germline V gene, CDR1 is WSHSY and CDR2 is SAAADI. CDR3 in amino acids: CASGRPTSGSRNEQFF. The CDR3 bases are TGCGCCAGCGGGAGACCGACTAGCGGGAGTCGCAATGAGCAGTTCTTC.

CDR3 DNA: TGTGCCAGCAGCGTAGCGCGGACAGGGTTCTATGGCTACACCTTC. Translating it yields CASSVARTGFYGYTF. This chain joins TRBV9 and TRBJ1-2; 8 bases are a match to TRBD1. Germline values: CDR1 SGDLS, CDR2 YYNGEE. CDR3 length: 15 residues. J gave up 4 bases and V 0 bases, and 5 bases lay outside the gene matches.

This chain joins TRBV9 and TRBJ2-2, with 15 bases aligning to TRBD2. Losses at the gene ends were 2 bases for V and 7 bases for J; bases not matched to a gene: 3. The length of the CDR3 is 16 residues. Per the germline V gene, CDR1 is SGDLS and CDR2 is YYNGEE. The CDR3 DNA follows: TGTGCCAGCAGCGTGGGACTAGCGGGAGGTGTCGGGGAGCTGTTTTTT. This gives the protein CASSVGLAGGVGELFF.

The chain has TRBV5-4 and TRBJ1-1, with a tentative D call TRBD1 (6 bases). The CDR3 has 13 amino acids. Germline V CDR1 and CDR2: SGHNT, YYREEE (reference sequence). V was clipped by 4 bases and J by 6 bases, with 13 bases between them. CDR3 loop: CASSPIRGAEAFF. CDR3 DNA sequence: TGTGCCAGCAGCCCGATCAGGGGAGCTGAAGCTTTCTTT.

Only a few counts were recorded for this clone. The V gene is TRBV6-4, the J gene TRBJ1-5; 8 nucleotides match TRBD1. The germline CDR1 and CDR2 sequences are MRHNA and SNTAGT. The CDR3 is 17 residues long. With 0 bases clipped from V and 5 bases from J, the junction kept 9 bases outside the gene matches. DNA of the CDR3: TGTGCCAGCAGTGACTCTGACAGGGGTGGGAACTATCAGCCCCAGCATTTT. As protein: CASSDSDRGGNYQPQHF.

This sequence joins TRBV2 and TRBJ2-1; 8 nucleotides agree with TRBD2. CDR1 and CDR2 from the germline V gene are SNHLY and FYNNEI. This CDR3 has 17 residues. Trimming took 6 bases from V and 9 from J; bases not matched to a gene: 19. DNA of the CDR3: TGTGCCAGCAGGGGGGGGTTGATAGCGGGGCGCAGGGGTGAGCAGTTCTTC. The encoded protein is CASRGGLIAGRRGEQFF.

CDR3 residues: CASRPDRGSNQPQHF. In nucleotides, the CDR3 is TGTGCCAGCAGACCAGACAGGGGGAGCAATCAGCCCCAGCATTTT. The chain couples TRBV27 to TRBJ1-5; TRBD1 agrees at 9 bases. Trimming removed 6 bases from V and 1 base from J; junction bases left unmatched: 4. Per germline, CDR1 MNHEY and CDR2 SMNVEV (reference sequence). CDR3 length: 15 amino acids.

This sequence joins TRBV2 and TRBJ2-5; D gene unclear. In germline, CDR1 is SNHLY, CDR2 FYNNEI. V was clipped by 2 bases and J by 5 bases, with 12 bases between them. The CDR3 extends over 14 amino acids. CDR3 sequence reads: CASSESHMFETQYF. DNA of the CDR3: TGTGCCAGCAGTGAAAGTCACATGTTTGAGACCCAGTACTTC.

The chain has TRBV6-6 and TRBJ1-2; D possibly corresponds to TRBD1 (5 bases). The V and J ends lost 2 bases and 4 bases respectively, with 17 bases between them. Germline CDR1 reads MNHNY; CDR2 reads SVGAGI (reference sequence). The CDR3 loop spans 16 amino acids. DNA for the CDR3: TGTGCCAGCAGTTACGCCCCGAACAGGACGACCTATGGCTACACCTTC. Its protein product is CASSYAPNRTTYGYTF.

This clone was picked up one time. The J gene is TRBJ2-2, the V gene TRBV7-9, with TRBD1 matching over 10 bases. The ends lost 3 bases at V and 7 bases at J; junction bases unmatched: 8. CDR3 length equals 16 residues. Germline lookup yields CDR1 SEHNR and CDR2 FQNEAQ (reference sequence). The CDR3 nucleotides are TGTGCCAGCAGCTTCGGAGACAGGGGGCTCGTCGGGGAGCTGTTTTTT. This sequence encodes CASSFGDRGLVGELFF.

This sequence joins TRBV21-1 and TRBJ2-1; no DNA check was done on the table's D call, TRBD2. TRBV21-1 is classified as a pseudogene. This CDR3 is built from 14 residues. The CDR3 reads CASSKAGGDNEQFF. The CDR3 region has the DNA TGTGCCAGCAGCAAAGCCGGGGGGGACAATGAGCAGTTCTTC.

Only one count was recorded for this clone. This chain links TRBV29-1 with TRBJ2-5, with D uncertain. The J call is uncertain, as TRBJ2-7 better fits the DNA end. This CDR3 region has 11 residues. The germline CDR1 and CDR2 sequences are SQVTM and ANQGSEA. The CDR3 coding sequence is TGCAGCGTTTCTGAGTCCTACGAGCAGTACTTC. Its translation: CSVSESYEQYF.

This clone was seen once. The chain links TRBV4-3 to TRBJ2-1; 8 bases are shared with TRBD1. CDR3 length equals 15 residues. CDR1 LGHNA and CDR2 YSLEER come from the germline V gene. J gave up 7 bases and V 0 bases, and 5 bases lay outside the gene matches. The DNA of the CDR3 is TGCGCCAGCAGCCAAGATACAGGGGGTCGGAATGAGCAGTTCTTC. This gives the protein CASSQDTGGRNEQFF.

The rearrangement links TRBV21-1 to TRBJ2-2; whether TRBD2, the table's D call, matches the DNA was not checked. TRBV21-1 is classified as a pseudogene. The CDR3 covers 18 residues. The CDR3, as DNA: TGTGCCAGCAGCAAAGAAGAGGGCAGGAAGGGGAACACCGGGGAGCTGTTTTTT. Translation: CASSKEEGRKGNTGELFF.

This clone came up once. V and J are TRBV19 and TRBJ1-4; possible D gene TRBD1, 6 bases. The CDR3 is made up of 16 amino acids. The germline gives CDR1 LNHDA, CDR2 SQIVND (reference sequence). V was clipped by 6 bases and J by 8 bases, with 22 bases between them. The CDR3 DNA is TGTGCCAGTAGCAACCTACAGGGAAGCGGTGACGAAAAACTGTTTTTT. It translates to CASSNLQGSGDEKLFF.